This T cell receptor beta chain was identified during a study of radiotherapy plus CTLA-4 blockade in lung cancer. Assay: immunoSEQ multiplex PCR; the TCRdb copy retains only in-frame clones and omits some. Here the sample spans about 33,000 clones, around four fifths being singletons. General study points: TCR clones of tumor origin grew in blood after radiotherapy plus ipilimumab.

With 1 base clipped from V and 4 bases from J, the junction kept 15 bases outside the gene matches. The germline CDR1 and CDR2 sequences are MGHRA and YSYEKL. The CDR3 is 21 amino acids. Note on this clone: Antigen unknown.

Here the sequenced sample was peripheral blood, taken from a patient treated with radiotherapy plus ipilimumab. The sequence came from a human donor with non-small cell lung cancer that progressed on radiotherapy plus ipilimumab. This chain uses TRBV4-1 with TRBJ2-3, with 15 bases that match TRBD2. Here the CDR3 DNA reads TGCGCCAGCAGCCAAGTGCCCCCTGGGACTAGCGGGGGGCGGAGTGCAGATACGCAGTATTTT. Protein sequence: CASSQVPPGTSGGRSADTQYF.